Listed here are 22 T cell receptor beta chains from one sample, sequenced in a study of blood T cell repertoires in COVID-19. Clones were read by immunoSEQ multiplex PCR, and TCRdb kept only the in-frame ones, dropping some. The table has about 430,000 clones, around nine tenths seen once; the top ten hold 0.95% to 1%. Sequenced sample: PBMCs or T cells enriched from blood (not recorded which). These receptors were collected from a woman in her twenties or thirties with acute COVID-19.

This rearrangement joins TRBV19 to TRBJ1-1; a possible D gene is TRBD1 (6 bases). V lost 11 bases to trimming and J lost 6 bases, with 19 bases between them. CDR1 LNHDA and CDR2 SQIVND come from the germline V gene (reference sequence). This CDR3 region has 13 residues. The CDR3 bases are TGTGCCCCGGTGAGGGGGACCACACCTGAAGCTTTCTTT. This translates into CAPVRGTTPEAFF.

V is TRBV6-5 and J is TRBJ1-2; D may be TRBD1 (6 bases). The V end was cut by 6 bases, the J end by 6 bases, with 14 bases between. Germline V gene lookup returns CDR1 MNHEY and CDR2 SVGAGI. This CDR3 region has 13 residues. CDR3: CASRKIRGHGYTF. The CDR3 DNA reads TGTGCCAGCAGGAAAATCAGGGGACATGGCTACACCTTC.

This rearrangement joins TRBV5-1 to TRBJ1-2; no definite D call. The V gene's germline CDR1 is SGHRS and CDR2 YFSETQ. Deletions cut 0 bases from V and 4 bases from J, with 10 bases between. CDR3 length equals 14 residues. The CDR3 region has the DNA TGCGCCAGCAGCTTGGGATTGGCAGTCTATGGCTACACCTTC. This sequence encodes CASSLGLAVYGYTF.

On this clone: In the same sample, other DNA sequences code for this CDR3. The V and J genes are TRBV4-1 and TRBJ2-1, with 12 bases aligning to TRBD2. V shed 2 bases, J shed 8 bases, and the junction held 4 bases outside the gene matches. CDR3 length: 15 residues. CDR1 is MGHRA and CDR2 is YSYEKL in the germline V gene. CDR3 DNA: TGCGCCAGCAGCCAACTAGCGGGGGGGCCAGATGAGCAGTTCTTC. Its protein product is CASSQLAGGPDEQFF.

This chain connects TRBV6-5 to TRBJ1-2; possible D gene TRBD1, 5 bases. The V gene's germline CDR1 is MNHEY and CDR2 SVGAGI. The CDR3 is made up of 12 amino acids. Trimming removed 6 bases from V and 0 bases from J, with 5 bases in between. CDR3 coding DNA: TGTGCCAGCAGGACAGCTAACTATGGCTACACCTTC. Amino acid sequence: CASRTANYGYTF.

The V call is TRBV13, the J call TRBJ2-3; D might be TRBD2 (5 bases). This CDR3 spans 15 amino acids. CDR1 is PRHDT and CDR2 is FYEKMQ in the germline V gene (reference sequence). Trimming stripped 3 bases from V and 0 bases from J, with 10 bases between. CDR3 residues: CASSFRTSSTDTQYF. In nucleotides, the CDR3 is TGTGCCAGCAGCTTTCGGACTTCTAGCACAGATACGCAGTATTTT.

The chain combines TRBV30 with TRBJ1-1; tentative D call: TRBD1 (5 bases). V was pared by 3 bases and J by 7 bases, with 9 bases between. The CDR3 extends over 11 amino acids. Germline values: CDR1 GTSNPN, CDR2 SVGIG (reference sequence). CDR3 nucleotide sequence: TGTGCCTGGAGGGCGGGGGTTGAAGCTTTCTTT. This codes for CAWRAGVEAFF.

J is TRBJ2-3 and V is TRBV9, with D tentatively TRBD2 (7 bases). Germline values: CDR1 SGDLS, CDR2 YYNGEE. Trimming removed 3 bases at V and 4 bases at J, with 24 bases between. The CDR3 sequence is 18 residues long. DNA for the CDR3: TGTGCCAGCAGCGCTATAGGTGGGGGGGCAATTGTCTCAGATACGCAGTATTTT. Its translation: CASSAIGGGAIVSDTQYF.

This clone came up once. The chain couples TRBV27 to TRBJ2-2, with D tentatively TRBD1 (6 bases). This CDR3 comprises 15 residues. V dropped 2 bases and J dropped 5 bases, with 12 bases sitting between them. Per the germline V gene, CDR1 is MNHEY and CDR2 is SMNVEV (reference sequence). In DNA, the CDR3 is TGTGCCAGCAGTTTACCCTCTACAGGGACCGGGGAGCTGTTTTTT. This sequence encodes CASSLPSTGTGELFF.

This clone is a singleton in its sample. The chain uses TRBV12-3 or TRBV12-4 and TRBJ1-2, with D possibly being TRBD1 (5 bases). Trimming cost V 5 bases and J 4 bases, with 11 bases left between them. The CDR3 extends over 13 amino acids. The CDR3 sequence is CASSEGVAYGYTF. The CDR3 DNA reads TGTGCCAGCAGTGAAGGGGTCGCCTATGGCTACACCTTC.

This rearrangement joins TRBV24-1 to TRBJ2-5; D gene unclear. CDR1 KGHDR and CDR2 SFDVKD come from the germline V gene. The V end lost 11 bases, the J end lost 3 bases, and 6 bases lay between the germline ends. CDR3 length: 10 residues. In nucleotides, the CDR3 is TGTGCCAACCGAGAAGAGACCCAGTACTTC. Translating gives CANREETQYF.

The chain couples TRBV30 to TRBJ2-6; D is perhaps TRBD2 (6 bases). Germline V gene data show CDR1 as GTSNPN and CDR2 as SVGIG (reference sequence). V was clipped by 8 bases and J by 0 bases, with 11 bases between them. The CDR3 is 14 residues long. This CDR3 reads CAGGANSGANVLTF. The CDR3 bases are TGTGCCGGAGGGGCTAACTCTGGGGCCAACGTCCTGACTTTC.

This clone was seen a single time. The CDR3 sequence: CSVGPSGGSYEQYF. The CDR3 nucleotides are TGCAGCGTTGGTCCTAGCGGGGGATCCTACGAGCAGTACTTC. The V call is TRBV29-1, the J call TRBJ2-7; 10 bases agree with TRBD2. Germline CDR1 SQVTM, CDR2 ANQGSEA. This CDR3 contains 14 residues. With 4 bases clipped from V and 1 base from J, the junction kept 4 bases outside the gene matches.

CDR3 coding DNA: TGTGCTAGTGGCCGACCGACTAGCGGGGATAACAATGAGCAGTTCTTC. It is translated as CASGRPTSGDNNEQFF. V is TRBV12-5 and J is TRBJ2-1; TRBD2 matches 11 bases. The CDR3 covers 16 residues. With V trimmed by 6 bases and J by 5 bases, 9 bases remained unmatched. Germline-derived CDR1 and CDR2 are LGHNT and FRNRAP.

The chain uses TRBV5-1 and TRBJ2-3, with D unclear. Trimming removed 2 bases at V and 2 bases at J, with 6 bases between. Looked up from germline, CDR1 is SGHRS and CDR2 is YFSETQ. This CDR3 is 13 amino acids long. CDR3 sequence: CASSLSNTDTQYF. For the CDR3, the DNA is TGCGCCAGCAGCTTATCCAACACAGATACGCAGTATTTT.

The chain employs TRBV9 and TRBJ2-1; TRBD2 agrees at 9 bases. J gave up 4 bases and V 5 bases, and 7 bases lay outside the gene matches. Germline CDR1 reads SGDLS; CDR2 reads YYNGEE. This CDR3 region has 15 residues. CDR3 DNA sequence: TGTGCCAGCAGTTTTCTAGCGGGGATTTACAATGAGCAGTTCTTC. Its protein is CASSFLAGIYNEQFF.

The CDR3 DNA follows: TGTGCCAGCAGCCCCACCGGGACAGCAAACACCGGGGAGCTGTTTTTT. This translates into CASSPTGTANTGELFF. The genes are TRBV3-1 (or the pseudogene TRBV3-2) and TRBJ2-2; 7 nucleotides align to TRBD1. The CDR3 length is 16 residues. The J segment lost 2 bases and the V segment lost 4 bases, leaving 7 bases of the junction unmatched. Germline V lookup: CDR1 LGHDT, CDR2 YNNKEL (reference sequence).

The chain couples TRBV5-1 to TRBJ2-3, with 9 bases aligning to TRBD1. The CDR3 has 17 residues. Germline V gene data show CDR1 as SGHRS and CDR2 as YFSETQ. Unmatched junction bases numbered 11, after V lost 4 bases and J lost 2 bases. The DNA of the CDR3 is TGCGCCAGCAGCCGACCCGTAGGGACAGGGACCACAGATACGCAGTATTTT. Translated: CASSRPVGTGTTDTQYF.

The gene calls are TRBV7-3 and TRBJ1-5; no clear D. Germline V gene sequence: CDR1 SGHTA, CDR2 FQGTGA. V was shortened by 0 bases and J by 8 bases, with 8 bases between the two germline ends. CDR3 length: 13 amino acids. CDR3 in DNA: TGTGCCAGCAGCTTAACGCCGAGGGAGCCCCAGCATTTT. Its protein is CASSLTPREPQHF. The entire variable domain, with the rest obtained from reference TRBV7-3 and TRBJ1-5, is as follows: GAGVSQTPSNKVTEKGKYVELRCDPISGHTALYWYRQSLGQGPEFLIYFQGTGAADDSGLPNDRFFAVRPEGSVSTLKIQRTERGDSAVYLCASSLTPREPQHFGDGTRLSIL.

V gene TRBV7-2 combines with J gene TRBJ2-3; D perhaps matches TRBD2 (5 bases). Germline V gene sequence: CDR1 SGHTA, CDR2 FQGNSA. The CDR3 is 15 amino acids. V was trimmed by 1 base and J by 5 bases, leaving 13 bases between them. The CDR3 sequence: CASSLEREWGDTQYF. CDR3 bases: TGTGCCAGCAGCTTAGAGAGGGAGTGGGGAGATACGCAGTATTTT.

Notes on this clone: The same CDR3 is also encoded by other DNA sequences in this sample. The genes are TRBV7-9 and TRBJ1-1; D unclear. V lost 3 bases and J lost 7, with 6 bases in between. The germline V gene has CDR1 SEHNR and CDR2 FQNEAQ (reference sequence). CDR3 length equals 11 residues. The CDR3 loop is CASSFPGEAFF. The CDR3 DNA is TGTGCCAGCAGCTTCCCGGGTGAAGCTTTCTTT. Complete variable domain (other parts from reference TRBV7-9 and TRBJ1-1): DTGVSQNPRHKITKRGQNVTFRCDPISEHNRLYWYRQTLGQGPEFLTYFQNEAQLEKSRLLSDRFSAERPKGSFSTLEIQRTEQGDSAMYLCASSFPGEAFFGQGTRLTVV.

The CDR3 is CASREQGRLNTEAFF. The CDR3 DNA is TGTGCCAGCAGAGAACAGGGGCGCCTGAACACTGAAGCTTTCTTT. V and J are TRBV27 and TRBJ1-1; 7 bases are a match to TRBD1. In germline, CDR1 is MNHEY, CDR2 SMNVEV (reference sequence). Trimming took 6 bases from V and 0 from J; bases not matched to a gene: 7. The CDR3 consists of 15 residues.